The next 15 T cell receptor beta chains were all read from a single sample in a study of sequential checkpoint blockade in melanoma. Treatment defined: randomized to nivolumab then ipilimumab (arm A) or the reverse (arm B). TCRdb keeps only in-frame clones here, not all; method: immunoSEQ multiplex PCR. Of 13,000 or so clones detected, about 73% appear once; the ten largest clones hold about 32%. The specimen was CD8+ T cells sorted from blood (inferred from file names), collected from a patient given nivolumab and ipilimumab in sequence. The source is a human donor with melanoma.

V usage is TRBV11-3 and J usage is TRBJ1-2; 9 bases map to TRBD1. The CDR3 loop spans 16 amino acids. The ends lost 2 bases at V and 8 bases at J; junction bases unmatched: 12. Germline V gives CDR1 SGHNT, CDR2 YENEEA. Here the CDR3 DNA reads TGTGCCAGCAGCTTAACCCCACCTCGACAGGGGGAAGGCTACACCTTC. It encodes CASSLTPPRQGEGYTF.

CDR3 residues: CASSTGLSNEQFF. The CDR3 region has the DNA TGTGCCAGCAGCACCGGACTTTCCAATGAGCAGTTCTTC. The chain is built from TRBV6-5 and TRBJ2-1, with a possible D match to TRBD2 (5 bases). CDR1 and CDR2 from the germline V gene are MNHEY and SVGAGI. The V end was cut by 6 bases, the J end by 6 bases, with 12 bases between. The CDR3 runs to 13 residues.

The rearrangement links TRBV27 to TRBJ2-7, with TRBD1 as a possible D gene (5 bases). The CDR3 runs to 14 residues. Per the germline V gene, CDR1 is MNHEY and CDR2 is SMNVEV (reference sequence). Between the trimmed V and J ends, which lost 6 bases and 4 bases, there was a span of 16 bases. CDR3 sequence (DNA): TGTGCCAGCAGCTCATCTGGGGCTAAATACGAGCAGTACTTC. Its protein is CASSSSGAKYEQYF.

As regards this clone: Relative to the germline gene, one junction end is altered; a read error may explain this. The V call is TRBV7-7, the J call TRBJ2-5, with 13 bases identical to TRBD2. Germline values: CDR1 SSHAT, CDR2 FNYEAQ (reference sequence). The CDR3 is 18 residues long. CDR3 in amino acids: CASSPIPPLAGGGETQYF. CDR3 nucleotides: TGTGCTAGCAGCCCCATCCCCCCACTAGCGGGAGGGGGAGAGACCCAGTACTTC.

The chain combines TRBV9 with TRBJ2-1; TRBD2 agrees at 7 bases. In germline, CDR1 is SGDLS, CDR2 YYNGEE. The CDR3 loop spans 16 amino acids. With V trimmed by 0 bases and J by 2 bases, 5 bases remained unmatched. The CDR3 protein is CASSVDRLAAYNEQFF. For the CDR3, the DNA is TGTGCCAGCAGCGTAGATCGGCTAGCGGCCTACAATGAGCAGTTCTTC.

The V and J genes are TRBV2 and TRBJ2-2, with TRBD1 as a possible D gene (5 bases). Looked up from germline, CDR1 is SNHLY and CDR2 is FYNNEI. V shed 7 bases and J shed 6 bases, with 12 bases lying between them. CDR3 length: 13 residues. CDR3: CASNGRGPGELFF. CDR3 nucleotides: TGTGCCAGCAATGGTAGGGGTCCCGGGGAGCTGTTTTTT.

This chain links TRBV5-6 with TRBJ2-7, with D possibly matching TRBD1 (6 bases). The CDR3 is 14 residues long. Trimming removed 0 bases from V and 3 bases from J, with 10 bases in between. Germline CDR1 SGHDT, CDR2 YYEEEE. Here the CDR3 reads CASSLGGRVYEQYF. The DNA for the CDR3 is TGTGCCAGCAGCTTGGGGGGGCGCGTCTACGAGCAGTACTTC.

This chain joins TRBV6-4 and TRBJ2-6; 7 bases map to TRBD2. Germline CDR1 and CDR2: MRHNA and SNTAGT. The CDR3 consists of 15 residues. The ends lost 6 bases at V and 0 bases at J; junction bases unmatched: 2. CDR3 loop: CASRQRDSGANVLTF. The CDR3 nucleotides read TGTGCCAGCAGGCAGCGGGACTCTGGGGCCAACGTCCTGACTTTC.

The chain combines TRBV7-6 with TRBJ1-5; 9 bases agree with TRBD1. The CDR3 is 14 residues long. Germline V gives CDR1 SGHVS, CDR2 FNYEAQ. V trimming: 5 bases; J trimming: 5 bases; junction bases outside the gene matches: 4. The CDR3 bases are TGTGCCAGCAGCCAGCGGACAGGGGATCAGCCCCAGCATTTT. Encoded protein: CASSQRTGDQPQHF.

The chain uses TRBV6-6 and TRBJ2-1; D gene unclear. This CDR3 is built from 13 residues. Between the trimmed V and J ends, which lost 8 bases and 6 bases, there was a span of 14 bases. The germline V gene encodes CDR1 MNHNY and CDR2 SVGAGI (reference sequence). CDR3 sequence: CASWAAQGNEQFF. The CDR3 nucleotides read TGTGCCAGCTGGGCCGCTCAAGGCAATGAGCAGTTCTTC.

The CDR3 bases are TGTGCCAGCAGCCAAAGGGGACTAGCGGCTAACAATGAGCAGTTCTTC. This sequence encodes CASSQRGLAANNEQFF. V gene TRBV14 combines with J gene TRBJ2-1; the match to TRBD2 covers 11 bases. In germline, CDR1 is SGHDN, CDR2 FVKESK. V was clipped by 2 bases and J by 5 bases; unmatched bases: 5. This CDR3 is built from 16 residues.

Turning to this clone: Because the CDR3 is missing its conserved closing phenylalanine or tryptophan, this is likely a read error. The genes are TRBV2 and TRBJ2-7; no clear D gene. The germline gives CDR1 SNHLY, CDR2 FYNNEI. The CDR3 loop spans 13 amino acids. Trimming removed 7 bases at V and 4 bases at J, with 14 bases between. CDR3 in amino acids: CASTHSRLYEQYL. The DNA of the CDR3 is TGTGCCAGCACCCACAGCAGGCTGTACGAGCAGTACCTC.

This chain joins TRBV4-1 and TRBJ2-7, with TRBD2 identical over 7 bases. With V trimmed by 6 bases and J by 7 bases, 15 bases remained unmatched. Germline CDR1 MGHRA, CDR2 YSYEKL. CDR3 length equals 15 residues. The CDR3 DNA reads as TGCGCCAGCAGTGAACGGGAGGCCCCCTTTGGAGAGCAGTACTTC. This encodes CASSEREAPFGEQYF.

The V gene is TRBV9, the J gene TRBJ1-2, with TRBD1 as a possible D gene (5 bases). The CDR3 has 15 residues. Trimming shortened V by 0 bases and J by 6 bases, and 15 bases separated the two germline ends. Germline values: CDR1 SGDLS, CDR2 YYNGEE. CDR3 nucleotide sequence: TGTGCCAGCAGCGTAGAGGCTAGGACAAAGGATGGCTACACCTTC. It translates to CASSVEARTKDGYTF.

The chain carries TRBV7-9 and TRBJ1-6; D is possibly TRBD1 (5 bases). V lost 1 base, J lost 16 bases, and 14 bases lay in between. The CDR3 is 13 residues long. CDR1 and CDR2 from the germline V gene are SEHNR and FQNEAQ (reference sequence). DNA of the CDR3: TGTGCCAGCAGCTTAGGATCTGAGGGACTGCTCCACTTT. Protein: CASSLGSEGLLHF.